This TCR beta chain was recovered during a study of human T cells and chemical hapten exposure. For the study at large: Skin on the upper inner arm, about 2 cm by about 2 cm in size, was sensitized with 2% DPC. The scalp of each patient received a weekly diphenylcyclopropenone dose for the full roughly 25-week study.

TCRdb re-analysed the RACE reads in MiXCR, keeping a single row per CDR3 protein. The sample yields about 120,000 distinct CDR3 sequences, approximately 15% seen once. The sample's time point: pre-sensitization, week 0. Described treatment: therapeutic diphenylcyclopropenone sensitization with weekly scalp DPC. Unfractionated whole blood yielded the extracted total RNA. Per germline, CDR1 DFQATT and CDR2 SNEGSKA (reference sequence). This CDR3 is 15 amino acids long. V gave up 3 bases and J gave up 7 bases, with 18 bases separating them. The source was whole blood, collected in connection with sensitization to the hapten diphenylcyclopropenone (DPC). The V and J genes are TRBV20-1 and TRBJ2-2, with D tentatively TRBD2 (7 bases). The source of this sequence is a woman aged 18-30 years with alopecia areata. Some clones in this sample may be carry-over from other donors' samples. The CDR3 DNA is TGCAGTGCTAGTGACCCCGGGGGGCCCGGCGGGGAGCTGTTTTTT. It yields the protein CSASDPGGPGGELFF.